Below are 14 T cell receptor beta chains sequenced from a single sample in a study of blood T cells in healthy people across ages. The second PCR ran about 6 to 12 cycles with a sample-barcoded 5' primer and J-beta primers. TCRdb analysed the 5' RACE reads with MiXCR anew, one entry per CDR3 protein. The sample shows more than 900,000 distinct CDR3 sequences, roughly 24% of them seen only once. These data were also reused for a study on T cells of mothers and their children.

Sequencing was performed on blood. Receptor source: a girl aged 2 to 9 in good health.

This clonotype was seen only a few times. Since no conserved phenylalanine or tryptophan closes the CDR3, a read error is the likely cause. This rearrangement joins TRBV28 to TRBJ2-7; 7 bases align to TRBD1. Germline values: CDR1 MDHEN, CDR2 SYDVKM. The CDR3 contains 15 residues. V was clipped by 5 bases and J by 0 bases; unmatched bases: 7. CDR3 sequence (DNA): TGTGCCAGCAGTCTAGGGACAGCAACCTCCTACGAGCAGTACATC. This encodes CASSLGTATSYEQYI.

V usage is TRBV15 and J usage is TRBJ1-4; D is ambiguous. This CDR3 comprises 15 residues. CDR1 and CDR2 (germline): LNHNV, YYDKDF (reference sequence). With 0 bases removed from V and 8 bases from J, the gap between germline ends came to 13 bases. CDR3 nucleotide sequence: TGTGCCACCAGCAGAGAAATGGTGGGGAAAGAAAAACTGTTTTTT. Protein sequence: CATSREMVGKEKLFF.

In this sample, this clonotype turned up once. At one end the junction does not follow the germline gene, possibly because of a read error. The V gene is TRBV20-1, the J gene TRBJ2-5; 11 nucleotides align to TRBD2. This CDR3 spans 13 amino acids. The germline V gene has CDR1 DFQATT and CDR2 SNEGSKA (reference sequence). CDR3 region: CRASGRLGETQYF. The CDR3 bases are TGCAGAGCTAGCGGGAGGTTAGGAGAGACCCAGTACTTC.

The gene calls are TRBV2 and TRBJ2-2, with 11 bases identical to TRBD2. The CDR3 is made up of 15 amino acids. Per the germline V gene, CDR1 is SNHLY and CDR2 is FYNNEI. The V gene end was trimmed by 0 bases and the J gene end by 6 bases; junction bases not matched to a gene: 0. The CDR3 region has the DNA TGTGCCAGCAGTGAAGCTAGCGGGAGGGCCGGGGAGCTGTTTTTT. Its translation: CASSEASGRAGELFF. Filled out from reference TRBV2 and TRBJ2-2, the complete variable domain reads EPEVTQTPSHQVTQMGQEVILRCVPISNHLYFYWYRQILGQKVEFLVSFYNNEISEKSEIFDDQFSVERPDGSNFTLKIRSTKLEDSAMYFCASSEASGRAGELFFGEGSRLTVL.

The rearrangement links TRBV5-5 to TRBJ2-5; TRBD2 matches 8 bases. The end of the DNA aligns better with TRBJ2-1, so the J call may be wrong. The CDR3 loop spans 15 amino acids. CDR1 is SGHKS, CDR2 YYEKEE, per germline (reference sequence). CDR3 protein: CASSLRGGGLNEQFF. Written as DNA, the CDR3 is TGTGCCAGCAGCTTGCGCGGCGGGGGGTTGAATGAGCAGTTCTTC.

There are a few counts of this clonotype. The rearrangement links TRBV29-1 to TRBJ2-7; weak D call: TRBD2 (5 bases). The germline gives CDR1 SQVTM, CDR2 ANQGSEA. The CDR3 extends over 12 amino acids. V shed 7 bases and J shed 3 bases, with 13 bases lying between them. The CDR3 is CSAGRRGYEQYF. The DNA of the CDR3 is TGCAGCGCCGGGCGACGGGGCTACGAGCAGTACTTC.

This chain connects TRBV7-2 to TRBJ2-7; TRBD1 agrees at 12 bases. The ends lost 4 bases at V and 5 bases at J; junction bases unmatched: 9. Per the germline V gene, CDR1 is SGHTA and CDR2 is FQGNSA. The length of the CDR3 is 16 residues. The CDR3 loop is CASSWKRGQGAHEQYF. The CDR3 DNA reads TGTGCCAGCAGCTGGAAGCGGGGACAGGGGGCCCACGAGCAGTACTTC.

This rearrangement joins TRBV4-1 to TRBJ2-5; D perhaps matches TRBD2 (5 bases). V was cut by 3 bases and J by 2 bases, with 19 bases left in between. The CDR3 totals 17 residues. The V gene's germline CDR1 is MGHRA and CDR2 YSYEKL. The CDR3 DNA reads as TGCGCCAGCAGCCAGGCCTCCGGGGTAGTGGATCAAGAGACCCAGTACTTC. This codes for CASSQASGVVDQETQYF.

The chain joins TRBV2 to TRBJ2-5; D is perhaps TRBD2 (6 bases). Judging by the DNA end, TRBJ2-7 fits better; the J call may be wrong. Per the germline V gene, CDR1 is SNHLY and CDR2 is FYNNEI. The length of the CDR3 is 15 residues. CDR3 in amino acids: CASRELSSGGPEQYF. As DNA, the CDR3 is TGTGCCAGCAGAGAGCTGTCCTCCGGGGGACCCGAGCAGTACTTC.

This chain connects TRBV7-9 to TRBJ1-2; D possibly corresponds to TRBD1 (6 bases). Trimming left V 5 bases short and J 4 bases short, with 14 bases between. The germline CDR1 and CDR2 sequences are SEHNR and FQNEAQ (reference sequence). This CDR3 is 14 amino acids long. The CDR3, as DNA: TGTGCCAGCAGCCCCGACAGGAGCCTCTATGGCTACACCTTC. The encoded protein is CASSPDRSLYGYTF.

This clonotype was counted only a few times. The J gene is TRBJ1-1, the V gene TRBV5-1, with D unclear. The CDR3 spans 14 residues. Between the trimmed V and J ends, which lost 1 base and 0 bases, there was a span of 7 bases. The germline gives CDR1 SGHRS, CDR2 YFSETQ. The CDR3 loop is CASSLLEMNTEAFF. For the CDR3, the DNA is TGCGCCAGCAGCTTGCTGGAGATGAACACTGAAGCTTTCTTT.

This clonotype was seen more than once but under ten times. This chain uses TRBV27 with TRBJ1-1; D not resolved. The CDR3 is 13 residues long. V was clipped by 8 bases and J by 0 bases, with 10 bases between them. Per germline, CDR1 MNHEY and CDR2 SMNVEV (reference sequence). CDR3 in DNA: TGTGCCAGCGGGAAAGGAGTGAACACTGAAGCTTTCTTT. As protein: CASGKGVNTEAFF.

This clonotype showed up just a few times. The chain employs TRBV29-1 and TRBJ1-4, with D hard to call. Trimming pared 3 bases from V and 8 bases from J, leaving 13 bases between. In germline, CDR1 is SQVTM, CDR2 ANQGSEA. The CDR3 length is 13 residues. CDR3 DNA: TGCAGCGTTGAGGCGGCGGGAGCCGAAAAACTGTTTTTT. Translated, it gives CSVEAAGAEKLFF.

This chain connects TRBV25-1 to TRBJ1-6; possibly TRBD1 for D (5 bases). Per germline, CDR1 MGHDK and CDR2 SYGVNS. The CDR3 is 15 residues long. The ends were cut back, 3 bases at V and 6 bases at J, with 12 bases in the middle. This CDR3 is CASSDNRLGNSPLHF. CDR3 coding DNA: TGTGCCAGCAGTGATAACAGGTTGGGTAATTCACCCCTCCACTTT.